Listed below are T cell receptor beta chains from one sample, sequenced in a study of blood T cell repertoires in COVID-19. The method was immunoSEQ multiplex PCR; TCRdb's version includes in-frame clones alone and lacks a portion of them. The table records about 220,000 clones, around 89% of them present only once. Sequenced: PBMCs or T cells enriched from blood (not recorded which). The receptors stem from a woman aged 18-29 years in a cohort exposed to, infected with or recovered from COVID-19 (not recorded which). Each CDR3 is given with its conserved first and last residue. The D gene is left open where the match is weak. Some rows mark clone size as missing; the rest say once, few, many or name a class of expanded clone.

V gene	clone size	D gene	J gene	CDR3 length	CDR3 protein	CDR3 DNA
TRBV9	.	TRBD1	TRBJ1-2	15	CASSVLGTESYGYTF	TGTGCCAGCAGCGTTCTAGGGACAGAGAGTTATGGCTACACCTTC
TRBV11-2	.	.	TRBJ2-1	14	CASSFANSYNEQFF	TGTGCCAGCAGCTTTGCTAACTCCTACAATGAGCAGTTCTTC
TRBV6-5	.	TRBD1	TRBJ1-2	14	CASSLAGTEYGYTF	TGTGCCAGCAGTTTGGCCGGGACAGAATATGGCTACACCTTC
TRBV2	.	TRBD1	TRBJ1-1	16	CASSEALRQGARYAFF	TGTGCCAGCAGTGAAGCGCTTCGACAGGGGGCTAGATATGCTTTCTTT
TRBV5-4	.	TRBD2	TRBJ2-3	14	CASSSGLATDTQYF	TGTGCCAGCAGCTCCGGACTAGCGACAGATACGCAGTATTTT
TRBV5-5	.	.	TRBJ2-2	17	CASSHPQGGTNTGELFF	TGTGCCAGCAGCCATCCACAGGGAGGGACGAACACCGGGGAGCTGTTTTTT
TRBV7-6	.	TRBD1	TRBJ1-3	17	CASSPIGQVFSGNTIYF	TGTGCCAGCAGCCCTATAGGACAGGTTTTCTCTGGAAACACCATATATTTT
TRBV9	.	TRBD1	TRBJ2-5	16	CASSAAGTEGQETQYF	TGTGCCAGCAGCGCCGCCGGGACAGAAGGCCAAGAGACCCAGTACTTC
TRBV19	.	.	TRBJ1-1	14	CASSRAWMNTEAFF	TGTGCCAGTAGTAGGGCTTGGATGAACACTGAAGCTTTCTTT
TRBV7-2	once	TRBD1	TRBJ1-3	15	CASSFPGQSGNTIYF	TGTGCCAGCAGCTTTCCGGGACAGTCTGGAAACACCATATATTTT